This passage covers 2 T cell receptor beta chains from one sample sequenced in a study of blood T cell repertoires in COVID-19. The repertoire was sequenced with immunoSEQ multiplex PCR; TCRdb's copy has only in-frame clones and lacks some. This sample has some 68,000 clones, with about 90% found just once. The sequencing sample was made of peripheral blood. These TCRs come from a human donor in a cohort sampled during active COVID-19.

The CDR3 is CASSYGDRGLAGYTF. The CDR3 DNA reads as TGTGCCAGCAGTTACGGAGACAGGGGGCTAGCTGGCTACACCTTC. The gene calls are TRBV6-5 and TRBJ1-2, with 10 bases that match TRBD1. CDR1 is MNHEY, CDR2 SVGAGI, per germline. V lost 2 bases, J lost 7 bases, and 7 bases stayed unmatched. The CDR3 sequence is 15 residues long.

The rearrangement uses TRBV4-1 and TRBJ1-1, with D possibly matching TRBD1 (5 bases). This CDR3 is built from 14 residues. With 1 base removed from V and 5 bases from J, the gap between germline ends came to 11 bases. Germline values: CDR1 MGHRA, CDR2 YSYEKL. The CDR3 region has the DNA TGCGCCAGCAGCCAAGTCGGCAGGGCGACTGAAGCTTTCTTT. It yields the protein CASSQVGRATEAFF.